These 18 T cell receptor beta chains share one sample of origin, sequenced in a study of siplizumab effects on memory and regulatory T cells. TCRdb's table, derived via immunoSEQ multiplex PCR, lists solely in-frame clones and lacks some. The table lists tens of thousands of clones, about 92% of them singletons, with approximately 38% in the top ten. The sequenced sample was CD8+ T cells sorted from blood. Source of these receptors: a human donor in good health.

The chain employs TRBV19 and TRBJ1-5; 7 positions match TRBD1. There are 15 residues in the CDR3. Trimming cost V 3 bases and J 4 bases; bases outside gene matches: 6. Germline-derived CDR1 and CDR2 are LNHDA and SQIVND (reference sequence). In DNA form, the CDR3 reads TGTGCCAGTAGTATTTCTACAGGGGCAAATCAGCCCCAGCATTTT. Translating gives CASSISTGANQPQHF.

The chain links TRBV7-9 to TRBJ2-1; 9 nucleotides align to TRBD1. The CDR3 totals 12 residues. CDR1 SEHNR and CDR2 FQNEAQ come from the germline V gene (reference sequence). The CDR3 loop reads CAWGTGLHEQFF. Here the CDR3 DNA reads TGTGCGTGGGGGACAGGGTTGCATGAGCAGTTCTTC.

The CDR3 sequence: CSVEEGTKNTGELFF. CDR3 nucleotide sequence: TGCAGCGTTGAAGAAGGGACAAAGAACACCGGGGAGCTGTTTTTT. V and J are TRBV29-1 and TRBJ2-2; D possibly corresponds to TRBD1 (6 bases). Deletions cut 0 bases from V and 1 base from J, with 9 bases between. Germline V lookup: CDR1 SQVTM, CDR2 ANQGSEA. The CDR3 runs 15 residues.

The chain's CDR3 is CASSLLGTEAFF. The CDR3 DNA sequence: TGTGCCAGCAGTTTACTTGGCACTGAAGCTTTCTTT. V is TRBV27 and J is TRBJ1-1; D ambiguous. Germline V CDR1 and CDR2: MNHEY, SMNVEV (reference sequence). This CDR3 region has 12 residues. Trimming took off 2 bases at V and 4 bases at J, with 5 bases between the two ends.

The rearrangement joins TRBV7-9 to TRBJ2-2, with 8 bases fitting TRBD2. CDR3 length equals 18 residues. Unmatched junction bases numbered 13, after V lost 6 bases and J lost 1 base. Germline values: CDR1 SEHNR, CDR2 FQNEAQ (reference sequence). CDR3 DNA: TGTGCCAGCAGGCCAGACCCAGGGACTAGTCGGAACACCGGGGAGCTGTTTTTT. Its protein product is CASRPDPGTSRNTGELFF.

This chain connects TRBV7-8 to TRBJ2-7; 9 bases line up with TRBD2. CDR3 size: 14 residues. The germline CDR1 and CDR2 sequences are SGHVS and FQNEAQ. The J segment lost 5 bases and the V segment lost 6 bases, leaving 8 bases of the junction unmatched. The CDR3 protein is CASRKGGRAHEQYF. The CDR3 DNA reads TGTGCCAGCAGAAAGGGCGGGAGGGCCCACGAGCAGTACTTC.

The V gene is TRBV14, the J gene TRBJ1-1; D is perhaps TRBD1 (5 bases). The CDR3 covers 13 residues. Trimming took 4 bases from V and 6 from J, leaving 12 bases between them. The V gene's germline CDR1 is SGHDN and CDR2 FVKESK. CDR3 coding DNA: TGTGCCAGCAGCCGTAGGGGTGGGCCTGAAGCTTTCTTT. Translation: CASSRRGGPEAFF.

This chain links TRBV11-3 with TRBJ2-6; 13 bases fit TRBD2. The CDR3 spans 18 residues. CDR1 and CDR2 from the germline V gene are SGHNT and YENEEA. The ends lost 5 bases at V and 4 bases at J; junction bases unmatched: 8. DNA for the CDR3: TGTGCCAGCAGCCCGAGGACTAGCGGGAGAGGAGGGGCCAACGTCCTGACTTTC. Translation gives CASSPRTSGRGGANVLTF.

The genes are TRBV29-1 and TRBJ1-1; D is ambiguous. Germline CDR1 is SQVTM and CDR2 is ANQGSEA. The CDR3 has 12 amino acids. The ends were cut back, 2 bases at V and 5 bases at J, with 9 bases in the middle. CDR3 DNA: TGCAGCGTTGAATTGGGAGGAACTGAAGCTTTCTTT. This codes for CSVELGGTEAFF.

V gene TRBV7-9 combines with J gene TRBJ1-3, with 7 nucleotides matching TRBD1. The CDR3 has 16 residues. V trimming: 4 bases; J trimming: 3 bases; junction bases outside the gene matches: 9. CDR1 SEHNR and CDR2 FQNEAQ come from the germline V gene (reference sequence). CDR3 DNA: TGTGCCAGCAGCTCCCCGGGACAGCATAGTGGAAACACCATATATTTT. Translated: CASSSPGQHSGNTIYF.

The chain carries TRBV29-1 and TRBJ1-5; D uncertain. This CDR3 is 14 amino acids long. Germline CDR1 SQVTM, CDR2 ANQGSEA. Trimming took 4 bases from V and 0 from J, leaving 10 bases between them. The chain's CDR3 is CSVASSDSNQPQHF. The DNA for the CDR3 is TGCAGCGTTGCGTCCAGTGATAGCAATCAGCCCCAGCATTTT.

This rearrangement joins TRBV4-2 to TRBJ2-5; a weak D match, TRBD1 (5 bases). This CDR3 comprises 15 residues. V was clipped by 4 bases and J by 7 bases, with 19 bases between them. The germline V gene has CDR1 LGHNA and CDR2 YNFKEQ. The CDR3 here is CASSPYQGQVGTQYF. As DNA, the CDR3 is TGTGCCAGCAGCCCCTACCAGGGCCAGGTCGGGACCCAGTACTTC.

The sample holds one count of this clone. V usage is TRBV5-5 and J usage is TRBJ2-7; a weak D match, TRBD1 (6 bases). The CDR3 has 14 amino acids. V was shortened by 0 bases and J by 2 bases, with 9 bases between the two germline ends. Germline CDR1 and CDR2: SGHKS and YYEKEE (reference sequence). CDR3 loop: CASSLGTEAYEQYF. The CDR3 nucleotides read TGTGCCAGCAGCTTGGGGACAGAAGCCTACGAGCAGTACTTC.

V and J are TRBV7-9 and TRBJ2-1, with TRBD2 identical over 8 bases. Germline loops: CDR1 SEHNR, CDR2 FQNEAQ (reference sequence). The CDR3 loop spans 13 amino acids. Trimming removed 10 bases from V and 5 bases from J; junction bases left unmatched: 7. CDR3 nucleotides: TGTGCCAATACGGGACTAGAAGACAATGAGCAGTTCTTC. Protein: CANTGLEDNEQFF.

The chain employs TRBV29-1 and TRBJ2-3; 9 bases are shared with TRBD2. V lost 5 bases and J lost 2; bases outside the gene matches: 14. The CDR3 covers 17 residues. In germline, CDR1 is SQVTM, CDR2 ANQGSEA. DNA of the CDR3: TGCAGCGTTCGAGGGGTTATGGCGGGAGGGTCCACAGATACGCAGTATTTT. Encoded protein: CSVRGVMAGGSTDTQYF.

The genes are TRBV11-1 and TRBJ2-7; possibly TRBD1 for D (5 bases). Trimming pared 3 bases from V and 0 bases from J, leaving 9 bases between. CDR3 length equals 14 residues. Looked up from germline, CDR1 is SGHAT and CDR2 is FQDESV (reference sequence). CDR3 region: CASSFQGSSYEQYF. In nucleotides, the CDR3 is TGTGCCAGCAGCTTCCAGGGAAGCTCCTACGAGCAGTACTTC.

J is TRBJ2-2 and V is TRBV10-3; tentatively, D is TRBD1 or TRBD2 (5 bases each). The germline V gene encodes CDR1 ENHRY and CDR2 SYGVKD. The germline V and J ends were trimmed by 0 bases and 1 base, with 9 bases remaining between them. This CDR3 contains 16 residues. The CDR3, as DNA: TGTGCCATCAGTGAGTCGAGGGACCTGAACACCGGGGAGCTGTTTTTT. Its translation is CAISESRDLNTGELFF.

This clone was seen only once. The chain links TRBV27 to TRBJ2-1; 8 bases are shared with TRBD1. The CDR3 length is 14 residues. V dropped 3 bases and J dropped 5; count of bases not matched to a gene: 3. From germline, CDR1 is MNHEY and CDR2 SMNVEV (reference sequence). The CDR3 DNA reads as TGTGCCAGCAGTTTGGACAGGGACAACAATGAGCAGTTCTTC. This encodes CASSLDRDNNEQFF.